This is a list of T cell receptor beta chains from one sample in a study of blood T cell repertoires in COVID-19. Here immunoSEQ multiplex PCR was the method, and the copy in TCRdb shows in-frame clones only, minus some. This table holds fewer than 200,000 clones, roughly nine tenths found once. Sequenced sample: peripheral blood. These receptors were obtained from a man between 70 and 80 years old with active or convalescent COVID-19. Each CDR3 is given without its conserved first and last residue. Some rows mark clone size as missing; the rest say once, few, many or name a class of expanded clone.

J gene	V gene	clone size	CDR3 protein
TRBJ2-2	TRBV7-2	-	ASNQRWGGSTGELF
TRBJ2-3	TRBV7-3	-	ASSLRSGSVADTQY
TRBJ1-4	TRBV24-1	-	ATSDLLGNGGHEKLF
TRBJ2-2	TRBV11-2	-	ASSPRSASGVRTGELF
TRBJ2-4	TRBV6-6	-	ATRGEAWAKNIQY
TRBJ1-1	TRBV11-2	-	ASSWETGVGEAF
TRBJ1-4	TRBV3-1/TRBV3-2	-	ASSPRGGPPLRLF
TRBJ1-2	TRBV19	few	ASKTGTGINYGYT
TRBJ2-2	TRBV5-1	-	ASSASSIQGNTGELF
TRBJ2-7	TRBV30	-	AWTIPGTSYYEQY
TRBJ1-2	TRBV7-9	-	ASSLGQGNYGYT
TRBJ1-1	TRBV7-6	-	ASSFGQGGYTEAF
TRBJ2-1	TRBV6-5	-	ASSYTDSGNEQF
TRBJ1-2	TRBV20-1	-	SATGSFT
TRBJ2-7	TRBV5-1	-	ASSLGGTGLYEQY
TRBJ2-2	TRBV18	-	ASSPLGGANTGELF
TRBJ2-3	TRBV11-2	few	ASRSLAGGPDTQY
TRBJ2-1	TRBV6-2/TRBV6-3	-	ASSNGQGTINEQF
TRBJ1-6	TRBV7-8	-	ASRKIQGNSPLH
TRBJ2-7	TRBV28	few	ASSLAAFPYEQY
TRBJ1-2	TRBV2	-	ASSVEYGYT
TRBJ2-7	TRBV29-1	-	SASGWRGQIDEQY
TRBJ1-5	TRBV6-5	-	ASSYESQGGNQPQH
TRBJ2-7	TRBV29-1	-	SVEGTARYEQY
TRBJ2-3	TRBV6-5	-	ASGTRGHGTDTQY
TRBJ1-2	TRBV18	-	ASSFDRKSMGGYT
TRBJ1-2	TRBV28	-	ASSPTGKGGGYT
TRBJ2-7	TRBV4-1	-	ASSLRDRGLYEQY
TRBJ2-1	TRBV19	-	ASRNSGGAHEQF
TRBJ2-5	TRBV11-2	-	ASSQRRGGETQY
TRBJ2-2	TRBV29-1	-	SVGSSGELF
TRBJ1-2	TRBV9	-	ASSVQGQSYGYT
TRBJ1-1	TRBV19	-	ASSGLTVGTEAF
TRBJ1-2	TRBV30	-	AWSSQANYGYT
TRBJ1-5	TRBV27	-	ASSLLATGGRGPQH
TRBJ2-7	TRBV7-2	-	ASSLGGSISYEQY
TRBJ1-5	TRBV28	-	ASSYRGNQPQH
TRBJ2-1	TRBV7-3	few	ASSLVGDGTSGYNEQF
TRBJ2-1	TRBV15	-	ATSRGASGPNEQF
TRBJ1-1	TRBV2	-	ASSDYRGNTEAF
TRBJ2-7	TRBV7-2	-	ASSLEGTGVSRRQY
TRBJ1-1	TRBV29-1	-	SVEGQGAGEAF
TRBJ1-5	TRBV19	-	ASSLRQANQPQH
TRBJ1-2	TRBV6-2/TRBV6-3	-	ASSYLQGYGYT
TRBJ1-2	TRBV7-9	-	ASTPDRADSGYT
TRBJ1-5	TRBV2	-	ASSEVPAGGWGQPQH
TRBJ1-2	TRBV27	-	ASSLNLNYGYT
TRBJ1-6	TRBV7-8	-	ASSVGGASYNSPLH